Shown below are 6 T cell receptor beta chains from a single sample sequenced in a study of cytomegalovirus exposure and HLA in healthy donors. PCR involved 60 Vbeta and 13 Jbeta primers. The protocol was immunoSEQ multiplex PCR, while the TCRdb copy is restricted to in-frame clones and leaves out a portion. The data contain 95,000 to 150,000 clones, 80% of them singletons. Source material: PBMCs. These receptors originate from a female donor in good health and CMV-seronegative.

V and J are TRBV7-9 and TRBJ1-5, with D perhaps matching TRBD1 (6 bases). The CDR3 consists of 14 residues. Germline assignment: CDR1 SEHNR and CDR2 FQNEAQ (reference sequence). V shed 3 bases and J shed 6 bases, with 12 bases lying between them. CDR3 residues: CASSFSRGGQPQHF. CDR3 DNA: TGTGCCAGCAGCTTCTCCAGGGGCGGTCAGCCCCAGCATTTT. The full variable domain, with the rest looked up from reference TRBV7-9 and TRBJ1-5, is DTGVSQNPRHKITKRGQNVTFRCDPISEHNRLYWYRQTLGQGPEFLTYFQNEAQLEKSRLLSDRFSAERPKGSFSTLEIQRTEQGDSAMYLCASSFSRGGQPQHFGDGTRLSIL.

The CDR3: CASSFNRHEQYF. The CDR3, as DNA: TGTGCCAGCAGTTTTAATCGTCACGAGCAGTACTTC. The rearrangement joins TRBV7-8 to TRBJ2-5; D is unresolved. With the DNA end fitting TRBJ2-7 better, the J assignment may be wrong. Germline loops: CDR1 SGHVS, CDR2 FQNEAQ. The CDR3 spans 12 residues.

This chain links TRBV19 with TRBJ2-6; TRBD2 is a possible D gene (5 bases). The CDR3 spans 19 residues. V was pared by 0 bases and J by 0 bases, with 15 bases between. In germline, CDR1 is LNHDA, CDR2 SQIVND (reference sequence). The CDR3 sequence: CASSIDRELRYSGANVLTF. The CDR3 nucleotides are TGTGCCAGTAGTATAGATCGGGAACTAAGATACTCTGGGGCCAACGTCCTGACTTTC.

The rearrangement links TRBV5-8 to TRBJ1-5; D is undetermined. CDR1 is SGHTS, CDR2 YDEGEE, per germline. V lost 2 bases, J lost 8 bases, and 14 bases lay in between. The CDR3 consists of 14 residues. Here the CDR3 reads CASSLLRAGEPQHF. The CDR3, as DNA: TGTGCCAGCAGCTTACTCCGGGCCGGGGAGCCCCAGCATTTT.

The gene calls are TRBV7-2 and TRBJ2-7, with 9 nucleotides matching TRBD2. V shed 1 base, J shed 3 bases, and the junction held 1 base outside the gene matches. Germline values: CDR1 SGHTA, CDR2 FQGNSA. The CDR3 sequence is 14 residues long. The CDR3 DNA sequence: TGTGCCAGCAGCTTAGGACTAGCGGTCTACGAGCAGTACTTC. Translating it yields CASSLGLAVYEQYF.

This chain uses TRBV29-1 with TRBJ2-2; perhaps TRBD1 as D (5 bases). V was clipped by 5 bases and J by 5 bases, with 15 bases between them. CDR1 is SQVTM and CDR2 is ANQGSEA in the germline V gene. The length of the CDR3 is 14 residues. The CDR3 reads CSVWGREGTGELFF. For the CDR3, the DNA is TGCAGCGTTTGGGGCAGGGAAGGAACCGGGGAGCTGTTTTTT.